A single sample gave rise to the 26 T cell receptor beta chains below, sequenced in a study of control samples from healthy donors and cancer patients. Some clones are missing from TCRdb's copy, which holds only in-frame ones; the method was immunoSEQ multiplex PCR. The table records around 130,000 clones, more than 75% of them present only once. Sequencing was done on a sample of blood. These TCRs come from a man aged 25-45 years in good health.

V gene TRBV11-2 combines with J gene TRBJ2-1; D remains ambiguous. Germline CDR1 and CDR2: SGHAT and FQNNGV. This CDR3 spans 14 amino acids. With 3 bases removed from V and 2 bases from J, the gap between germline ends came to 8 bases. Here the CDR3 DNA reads TGTGCCAGCAGCTTGGGCACAGCCTACAATGAGCAGTTCTTC. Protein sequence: CASSLGTAYNEQFF.

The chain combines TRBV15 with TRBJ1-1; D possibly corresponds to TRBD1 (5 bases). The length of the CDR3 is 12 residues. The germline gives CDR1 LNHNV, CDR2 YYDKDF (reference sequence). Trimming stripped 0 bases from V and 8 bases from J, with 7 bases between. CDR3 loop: CATSRDGGEAFF. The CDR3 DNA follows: TGTGCCACCAGCAGAGATGGGGGGGAAGCTTTCTTT.

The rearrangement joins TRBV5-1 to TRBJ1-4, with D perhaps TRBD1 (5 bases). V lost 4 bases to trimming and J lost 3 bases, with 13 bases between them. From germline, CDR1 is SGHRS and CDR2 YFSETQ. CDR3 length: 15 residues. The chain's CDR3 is CASSLQGTSNEKLFF. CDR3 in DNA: TGCGCCAGCAGCCTCCAAGGGACTTCTAATGAAAAACTGTTTTTT.

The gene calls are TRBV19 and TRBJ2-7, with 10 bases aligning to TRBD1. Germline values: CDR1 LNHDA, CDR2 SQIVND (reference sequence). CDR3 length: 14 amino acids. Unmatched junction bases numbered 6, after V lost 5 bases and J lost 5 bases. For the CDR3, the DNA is TGTGCCAGTAGTCCCGGGACAGGGGACCACGAGCAGTACTTC. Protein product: CASSPGTGDHEQYF.

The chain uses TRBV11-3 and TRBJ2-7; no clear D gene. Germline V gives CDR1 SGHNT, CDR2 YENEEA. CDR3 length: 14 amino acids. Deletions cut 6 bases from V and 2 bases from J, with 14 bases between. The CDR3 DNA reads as TGTGCCAGCAGTATCTTAAGTTCCACCTACGAGCAGTACTTC. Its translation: CASSILSSTYEQYF.

The CDR3 loop reads CASSLGGQGRPANEKLFF. CDR3 DNA sequence: TGCGCCAGCAGCTTGGGGGGACAGGGAAGGCCCGCGAATGAAAAACTGTTTTTT. The chain recombines TRBV5-1 with TRBJ1-4; 9 bases match TRBD1. Germline V gene lookup returns CDR1 SGHRS and CDR2 YFSETQ. This CDR3 spans 18 amino acids. The junction had 11 bases not matched to a gene; V was cut back by 0 bases and J by 5 bases.

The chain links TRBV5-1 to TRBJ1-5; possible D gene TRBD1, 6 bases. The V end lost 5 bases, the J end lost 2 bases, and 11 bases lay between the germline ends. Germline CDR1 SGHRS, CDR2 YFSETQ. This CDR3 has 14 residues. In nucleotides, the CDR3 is TGCGCCAGCAGTCTGACAGGAGGCAATCAGCCCCAGCATTTT. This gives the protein CASSLTGGNQPQHF. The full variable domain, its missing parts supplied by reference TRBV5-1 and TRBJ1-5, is KAGVTQTPRYLIKTRGQQVTLSCSPISGHRSVSWYQQTPGQGLQFLFEYFSETQRNKGNFPGRFSGRQFSNSRSEMNVSTLELGDSALYLCASSLTGGNQPQHFGDGTRLSIL.

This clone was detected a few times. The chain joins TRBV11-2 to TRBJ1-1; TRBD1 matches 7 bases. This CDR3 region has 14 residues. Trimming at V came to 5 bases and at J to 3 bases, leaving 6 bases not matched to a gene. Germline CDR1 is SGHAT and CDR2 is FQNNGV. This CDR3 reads CASSISGTDTEAFF. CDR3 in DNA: TGTGCCAGCAGCATATCCGGGACAGACACTGAAGCTTTCTTT.

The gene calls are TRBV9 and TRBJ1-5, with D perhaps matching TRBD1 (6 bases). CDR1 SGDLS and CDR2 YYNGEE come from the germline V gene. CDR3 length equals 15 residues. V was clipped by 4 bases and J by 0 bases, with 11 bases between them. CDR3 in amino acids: CASSTGTLSNQPQHF. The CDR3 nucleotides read TGTGCCAGCAGCACCGGGACACTTAGCAATCAGCCCCAGCATTTT.

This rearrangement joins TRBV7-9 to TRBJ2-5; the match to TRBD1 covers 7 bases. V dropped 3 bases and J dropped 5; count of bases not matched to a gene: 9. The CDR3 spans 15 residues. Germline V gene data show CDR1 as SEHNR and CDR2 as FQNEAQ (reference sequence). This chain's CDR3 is CASSFPGLTGETQYF. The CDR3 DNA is TGTGCCAGCAGCTTCCCGGGCCTGACAGGGGAGACCCAGTACTTC.

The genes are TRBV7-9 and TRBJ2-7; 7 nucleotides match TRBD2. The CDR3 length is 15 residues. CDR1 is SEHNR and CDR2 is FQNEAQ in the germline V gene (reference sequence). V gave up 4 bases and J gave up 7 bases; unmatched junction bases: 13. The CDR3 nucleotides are TGTGCCAGCAGCTCCCGGGACTACAAGAAGGGTGAGCAGTACTTC. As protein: CASSSRDYKKGEQYF.

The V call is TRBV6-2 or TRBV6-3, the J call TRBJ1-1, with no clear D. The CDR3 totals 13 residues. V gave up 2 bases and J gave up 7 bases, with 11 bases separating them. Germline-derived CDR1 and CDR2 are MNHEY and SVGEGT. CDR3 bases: TGTGCCAGCAGTTACACGGGGTACGGTGAAGCTTTCTTT. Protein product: CASSYTGYGEAFF.

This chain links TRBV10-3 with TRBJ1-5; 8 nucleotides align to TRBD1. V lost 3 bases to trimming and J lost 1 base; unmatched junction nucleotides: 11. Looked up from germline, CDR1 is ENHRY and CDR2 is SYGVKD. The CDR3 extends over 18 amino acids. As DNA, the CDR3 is TGTGCCATCAGTGAAAGGGCGACAGGGGTTTTAAGCAATCAGCCCCAGCATTTT. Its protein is CAISERATGVLSNQPQHF.

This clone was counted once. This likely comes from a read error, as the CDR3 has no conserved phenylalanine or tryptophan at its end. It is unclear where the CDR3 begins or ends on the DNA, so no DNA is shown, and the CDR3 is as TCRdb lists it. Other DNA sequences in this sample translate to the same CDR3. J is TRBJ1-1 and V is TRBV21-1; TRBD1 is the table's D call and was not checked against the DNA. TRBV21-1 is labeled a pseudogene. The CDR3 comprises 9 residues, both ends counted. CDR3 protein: CASTTGHMS.

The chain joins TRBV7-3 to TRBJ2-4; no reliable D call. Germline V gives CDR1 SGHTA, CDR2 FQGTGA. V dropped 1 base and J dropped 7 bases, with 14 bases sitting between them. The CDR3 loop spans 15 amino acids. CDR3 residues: CASSLNSGSFNIQYF. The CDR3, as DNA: TGTGCCAGCAGCTTAAATTCGGGCAGTTTCAACATTCAGTACTTC.

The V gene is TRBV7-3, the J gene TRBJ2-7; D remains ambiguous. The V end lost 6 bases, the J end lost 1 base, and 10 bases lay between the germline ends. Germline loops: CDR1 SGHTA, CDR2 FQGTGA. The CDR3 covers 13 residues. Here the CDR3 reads CASRSGSSYEQYF. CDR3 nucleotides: TGTGCCAGCAGGTCCGGGTCATCCTACGAGCAGTACTTC.

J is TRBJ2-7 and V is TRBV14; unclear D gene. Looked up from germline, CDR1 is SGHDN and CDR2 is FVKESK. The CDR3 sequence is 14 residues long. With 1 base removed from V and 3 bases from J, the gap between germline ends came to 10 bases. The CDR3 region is CASSQVTDRYEQYF. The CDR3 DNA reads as TGTGCCAGCAGCCAAGTTACAGACCGCTACGAGCAGTACTTC.

The CDR3 region is CASSRGLNANTGELFF. DNA of the CDR3: TGTGCCAGCAGCAGGGGCCTGAACGCGAACACCGGGGAGCTGTTTTTT. The V gene is TRBV6-4, the J gene TRBJ2-2; perhaps TRBD1 as D (6 bases). This CDR3 is built from 16 residues. Germline loops: CDR1 MRHNA, CDR2 SNTAGT. The ends were cut back, 6 bases at V and 0 bases at J, with 14 bases in the middle.

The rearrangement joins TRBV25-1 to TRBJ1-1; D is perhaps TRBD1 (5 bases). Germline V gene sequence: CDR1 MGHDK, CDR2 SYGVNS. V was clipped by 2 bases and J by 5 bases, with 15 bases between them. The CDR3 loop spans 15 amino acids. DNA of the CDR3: TGTGCCAGCAGTGAACGGGGAGGACAAGGAACTGAAGCTTTCTTT. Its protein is CASSERGGQGTEAFF.

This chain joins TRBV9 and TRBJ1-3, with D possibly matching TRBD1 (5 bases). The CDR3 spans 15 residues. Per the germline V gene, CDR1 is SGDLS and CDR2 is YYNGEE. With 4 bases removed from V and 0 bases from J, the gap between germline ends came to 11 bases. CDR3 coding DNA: TGTGCCAGCAGCCCCAGGGCCGGCTCTGGAAACACCATATATTTT. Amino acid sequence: CASSPRAGSGNTIYF.

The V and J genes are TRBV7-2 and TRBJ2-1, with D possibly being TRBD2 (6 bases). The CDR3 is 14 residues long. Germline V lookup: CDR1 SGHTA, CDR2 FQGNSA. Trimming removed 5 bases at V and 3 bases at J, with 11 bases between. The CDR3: CASSRGSRYNEQFF. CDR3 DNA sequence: TGTGCCAGCAGCCGGGGGTCCCGCTACAATGAGCAGTTCTTC.

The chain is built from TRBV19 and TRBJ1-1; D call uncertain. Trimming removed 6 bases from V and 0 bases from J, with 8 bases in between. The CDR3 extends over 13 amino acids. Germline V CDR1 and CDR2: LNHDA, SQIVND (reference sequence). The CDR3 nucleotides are TGTGCCAGTAGAGGACGATTGAACACTGAAGCTTTCTTT. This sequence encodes CASRGRLNTEAFF.

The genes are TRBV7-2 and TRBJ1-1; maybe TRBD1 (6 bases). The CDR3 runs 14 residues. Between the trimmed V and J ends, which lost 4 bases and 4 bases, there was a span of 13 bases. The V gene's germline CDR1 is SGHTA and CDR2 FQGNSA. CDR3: CASSSQGGTTEAFF. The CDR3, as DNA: TGTGCCAGCAGCTCACAGGGCGGGACCACTGAAGCTTTCTTT.

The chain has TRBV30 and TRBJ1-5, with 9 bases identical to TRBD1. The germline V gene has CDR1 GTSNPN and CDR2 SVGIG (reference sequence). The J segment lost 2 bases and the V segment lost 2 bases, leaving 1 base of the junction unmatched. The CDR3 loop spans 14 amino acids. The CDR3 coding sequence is TGTGCCTGGAGTCGGGACAGGGGCAATCAGCCCCAGCATTTT. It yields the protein CAWSRDRGNQPQHF.

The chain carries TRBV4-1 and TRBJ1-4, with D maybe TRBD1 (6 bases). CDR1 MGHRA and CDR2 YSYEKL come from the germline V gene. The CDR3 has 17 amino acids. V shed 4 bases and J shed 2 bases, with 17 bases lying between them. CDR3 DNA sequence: TGCGCCAGCAGCCGTCTAGGGGGGGGCGCGACTAATGAAAAACTGTTTTTT. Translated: CASSRLGGGATNEKLFF.

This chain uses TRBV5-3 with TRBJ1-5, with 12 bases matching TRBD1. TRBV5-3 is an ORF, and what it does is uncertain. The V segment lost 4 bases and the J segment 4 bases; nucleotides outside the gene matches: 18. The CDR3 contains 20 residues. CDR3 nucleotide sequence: TGTGCCAGAAGCCACCGTTCAGTCCGGGACAGGGGGCCACAGAATCAGCCCCAGCATTTT. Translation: CARSHRSVRDRGPQNQPQHF.